These 23 T cell receptor beta chains were sequenced from one sample in a study of blood T cell repertoires in COVID-19. The data were produced by immunoSEQ multiplex PCR, yet TCRdb's version contains in-frame clones alone and is incomplete. The table has 150,000 or so clones, more than 75% seen once. Material for sequencing was peripheral blood. These receptors came from a human donor with acute or convalescent COVID-19. The donor label of this sample is uncertain.

The genes are TRBV7-2 and TRBJ2-1; D possibly corresponds to TRBD1 (7 bases). V lost 5 bases to trimming and J lost 10 bases, with 12 bases between them. This CDR3 contains 12 residues. Germline V gene data show CDR1 as SGHTA and CDR2 as FQGNSA. The CDR3 region has the DNA TGTGCCAGCAGCGGAGGGGGCGGCGAGCAGTTCTTC. This gives the protein CASSGGGGEQFF.

The table lists this clone with a few counts. Other DNA sequences within the sample encode an identical CDR3. V gene TRBV30 combines with J gene TRBJ1-3, with 7 bases aligning to TRBD1. J was trimmed by 0 bases and V by 0 bases; bases with no gene match: 2. The germline V gene encodes CDR1 GTSNPN and CDR2 SVGIG (reference sequence). CDR3 size: 15 residues. As DNA, the CDR3 is TGTGCCTGGAGTGTAGGGGGCCACTCTGGAAACACCATATATTTT. Translation gives CAWSVGGHSGNTIYF.

In this sample, this clone turned up a few times. This rearrangement joins TRBV19 to TRBJ2-1; maybe TRBD2 (5 bases). With 6 bases removed from V and 7 bases from J, the gap between germline ends came to 16 bases. The CDR3 length is 14 residues. Germline CDR1 LNHDA, CDR2 SQIVND (reference sequence). The CDR3 here is CASRITGIGNEQFF. Written as DNA, the CDR3 is TGTGCCAGTAGGATAACGGGGATTGGGAATGAGCAGTTCTTC. The whole variable domain, remainder taken from reference TRBV19 and TRBJ2-1, is DGGITQSPKYLFRKEGQNVTLSCEQNLNHDAMYWYRQDPGQGLRLIYYSQIVNDFQKGDIAEGYSVSREKKESFPLTVTSAQKNPTAFYLCASRITGIGNEQFFGPGTRLTVL.

This clone was seen only once. The chain links TRBV14 to TRBJ2-5; 10 bases line up with TRBD1. The ends lost 6 bases at V and 0 bases at J; junction bases unmatched: 10. The CDR3 length is 17 residues. CDR1 is SGHDN and CDR2 is FVKESK in the germline V gene. CDR3 amino acids: CASSPRRDRGYQETQYF. CDR3 coding DNA: TGTGCCAGCAGTCCCCGTCGGGACAGGGGCTACCAAGAGACCCAGTACTTC.

The chain uses TRBV4-1 and TRBJ2-5, with a tentative D call TRBD2 (5 bases). V shed 1 base and J shed 1 base, with 7 bases lying between them. The CDR3 loop spans 14 amino acids. Germline-derived CDR1 and CDR2 are MGHRA and YSYEKL. CDR3 in amino acids: CASSQAGFQETQYF. The CDR3 bases are TGCGCCAGCAGCCAAGCGGGGTTCCAAGAGACCCAGTACTTC.

V gene TRBV23-1 combines with J gene TRBJ1-1; weak D call: TRBD1 (6 bases). TRBV23-1 carries the ORF label, with uncertain function. The V and J ends lost 3 bases and 1 base respectively, with 9 bases between them. CDR3 length equals 14 residues. The chain's CDR3 is CASSQSDRNTEAFF. In DNA, the CDR3 is TGCGCCAGCAGTCAGTCGGACAGGAACACTGAAGCTTTCTTT.

This chain uses TRBV5-1 with TRBJ1-2, with D perhaps TRBD1 (6 bases). CDR1 is SGHRS, CDR2 YFSETQ, per germline. V was clipped by 1 base and J by 0 bases, with 16 bases between them. CDR3 length: 17 residues. The CDR3 sequence: CASSLRAQGGANYGYTF. CDR3 nucleotide sequence: TGCGCCAGCAGCTTGCGAGCACAGGGAGGGGCTAACTATGGCTACACCTTC.

V and J are TRBV10-3 and TRBJ1-2; 7 nucleotides match TRBD1. V shed 2 bases and J 14 bases; nucleotides not matched to a gene: 8. CDR3 length: 12 amino acids. The germline CDR1 and CDR2 sequences are ENHRY and SYGVKD. DNA of the CDR3: TGTGCCATCAGTGAGGGAGGGACAGCATTAACCTTC. Translation gives CAISEGGTALTF.

This clone was found once. V is TRBV2 and J is TRBJ1-1, with D possibly being TRBD1 (5 bases). V lost 3 bases, J lost 3 bases, and 5 bases lay in between. The CDR3 spans 12 residues. In germline, CDR1 is SNHLY, CDR2 FYNNEI. This CDR3 is CASSDRDTEAFF. The CDR3 coding sequence is TGTGCCAGCAGTGACAGGGACACTGAAGCTTTCTTT. Using reference TRBV2 and TRBJ1-1 for the parts outside the CDR3, the full variable domain is EPEVTQTPSHQVTQMGQEVILRCVPISNHLYFYWYRQILGQKVEFLVSFYNNEISEKSEIFDDQFSVERPDGSNFTLKIRSTKLEDSAMYFCASSDRDTEAFFGQGTRLTVV.

The rearrangement joins TRBV6-1 to TRBJ2-1; a weak D match, TRBD2 (7 bases). The CDR3 length is 14 residues. Per the germline V gene, CDR1 is MNHNS and CDR2 is SASEGT. V dropped 2 bases and J dropped 10 bases, with 15 bases sitting between them. The CDR3 nucleotides are TGTGCCAGCAGTGAAAATCGGGGGGCGGGGGAGCAGTTCTTC. It specifies CASSENRGAGEQFF.

The chain uses TRBV30 and TRBJ1-4; TRBD1 matches 7 bases. Germline V lookup: CDR1 GTSNPN, CDR2 SVGIG (reference sequence). V shed 1 base, J shed 4 bases, and the junction held 3 bases outside the gene matches. The CDR3 has 14 residues. The CDR3 DNA reads as TGTGCCTGGAGTGGGGACAGACTTAATGAAAAACTGTTTTTT. Translating it yields CAWSGDRLNEKLFF. Filled out from reference TRBV30 and TRBJ1-4, the complete variable domain reads SQTIHQWPATLVQPVGSPLSLECTVEGTSNPNLYWYRQAAGRGLQLLFYSVGIGQISSEVPQNLSASRPQDRQFILSSKKLLLSDSGFYLCAWSGDRLNEKLFFGSGTQLSVL.

The chain couples TRBV5-1 to TRBJ2-5; TRBD1 agrees at 8 bases. The CDR3 sequence is 15 residues long. V shed 1 base and J 1 base; nucleotides not matched to a gene: 3. Germline-derived CDR1 and CDR2 are SGHRS and YFSETQ. In DNA, the CDR3 is TGCGCCAGCAGCTTGTCCAGGGGGCCCCAAGAGACCCAGTACTTC. Translation gives CASSLSRGPQETQYF. The full variable domain, rest sourced from reference TRBV5-1 and TRBJ2-5, is KAGVTQTPRYLIKTRGQQVTLSCSPISGHRSVSWYQQTPGQGLQFLFEYFSETQRNKGNFPGRFSGRQFSNSRSEMNVSTLELGDSALYLCASSLSRGPQETQYFGPGTRLLVL.

The rearrangement joins TRBV7-2 to TRBJ2-1, with a weak D call TRBD2 (6 bases). Between the trimmed V and J ends, which lost 3 bases and 0 bases, there was a span of 9 bases. This CDR3 is built from 15 residues. Germline CDR1 SGHTA, CDR2 FQGNSA. The CDR3 loop is CASSFSGNSYNEQFF. In DNA, the CDR3 is TGTGCCAGCAGCTTTAGCGGAAACTCCTACAATGAGCAGTTCTTC. The full variable domain, with the rest looked up from reference TRBV7-2 and TRBJ2-1, is GAGVSQSPSNKVTEKGKDVELRCDPISGHTALYWYRQSLGQGLEFLIYFQGNSAPDKSGLPSDRFSAERTGGSVSTLTIQRTQQEDSAVYLCASSFSGNSYNEQFFGPGTRLTVL.

V and J are TRBV3-1 (or the pseudogene TRBV3-2) and TRBJ1-1; D might be TRBD1 (5 bases). Between the trimmed V and J ends, which lost 0 bases and 0 bases, there was a span of 11 bases. The CDR3 has 16 amino acids. Germline V gene sequence: CDR1 LGHDT, CDR2 YNNKEL (reference sequence). Written as DNA, the CDR3 is TGTGCCAGCAGCCAAGAGCGGGCGGGGCTGAACACTGAAGCTTTCTTT. Amino acids: CASSQERAGLNTEAFF.

The rearrangement joins TRBV21-1 to TRBJ2-1; the table's D call of TRBD1 was not tested on the DNA. TRBV21-1 is a pseudogene segment. The CDR3 is 16 amino acids. CDR3 DNA: TGTGCCAGCAGCAAAGTGGGCACCCTAACCTACAATGAGCAGTTCTTC. Translation gives CASSKVGTLTYNEQFF.

J is TRBJ1-2 and V is TRBV30, with unresolved D. The CDR3 totals 13 residues. Looked up from germline, CDR1 is GTSNPN and CDR2 is SVGIG (reference sequence). With 1 base removed from V and 5 bases from J, the gap between germline ends came to 11 bases. CDR3 residues: CAWSAGRSYGYTF. CDR3 coding DNA: TGTGCCTGGAGTGCTGGCAGGTCGTATGGCTACACCTTC. The whole variable domain, filled in from reference TRBV30 and TRBJ1-2, reads SQTIHQWPATLVQPVGSPLSLECTVEGTSNPNLYWYRQAAGRGLQLLFYSVGIGQISSEVPQNLSASRPQDRQFILSSKKLLLSDSGFYLCAWSAGRSYGYTFGSGTRLTVV.

V and J are TRBV5-5 and TRBJ2-3; 11 bases line up with TRBD1. CDR1 is SGHKS, CDR2 YYEKEE, per germline (reference sequence). Trimming took 0 bases from V and 8 from J; bases not matched to a gene: 11. The CDR3 contains 17 residues. In DNA form, the CDR3 reads TGTGCCAGCAGCTTGGTAGGACAGGGGGCGGAAGTAGGTACGCAGTATTTT. Protein sequence: CASSLVGQGAEVGTQYF.

The chain uses TRBV5-1 and TRBJ1-6; D perhaps matches TRBD1 (6 bases). The CDR3 runs 15 residues. Germline CDR1 SGHRS, CDR2 YFSETQ. Trimming took 4 bases from V and 10 from J, leaving 18 bases between them. The CDR3 sequence is CASSLRTARESPLHF. The CDR3 DNA is TGCGCCAGCAGCCTCCGGACAGCCAGGGAATCACCCCTCCACTTT.

The chain employs TRBV18 and TRBJ2-7; 7 bases agree with TRBD1. V lost 3 bases, J lost 3 bases, and 2 bases stayed unmatched. This CDR3 contains 13 residues. Germline assignment: CDR1 KGHSH and CDR2 LQKENI. DNA for the CDR3: TGTGCCAGCTCACCGACAGGGTACTACGAGCAGTACTTC. Its translation is CASSPTGYYEQYF.

V is TRBV5-5 and J is TRBJ1-5; no definite D call. CDR1 and CDR2 from the germline V gene are SGHKS and YYEKEE (reference sequence). V gave up 0 bases and J gave up 0 bases, with 10 bases separating them. This CDR3 contains 16 residues. CDR3 sequence (DNA): TGTGCCAGCAGCTTGGGCTATAGCCCTAGCAATCAGCCCCAGCATTTT. Protein product: CASSLGYSPSNQPQHF. The full variable domain, in which reference TRBV5-5 and TRBJ1-5 provide the parts outside the CDR3, is DAGVTQSPTHLIKTRGQQVTLRCSPISGHKSVSWYQQVLGQGPQFIFQYYEKEERGRGNFPDRFSARQFPNYSSELNVNALLLGDSALYLCASSLGYSPSNQPQHFGDGTRLSIL.

The chain combines TRBV10-3 with TRBJ2-5; D is ambiguous. Germline values: CDR1 ENHRY, CDR2 SYGVKD. CDR3 length equals 14 residues. Trimming left V 6 bases short and J 4 bases short, with 15 bases between. The CDR3 reads CAISPGSSGETQYF. The CDR3 coding sequence is TGTGCCATCAGCCCCGGGTCCTCTGGAGAGACCCAGTACTTC.

The V call is TRBV9, the J call TRBJ1-3; 8 bases agree with TRBD1. The germline V gene has CDR1 SGDLS and CDR2 YYNGEE. V was clipped by 0 bases and J by 0 bases; unmatched bases: 2. This CDR3 has 16 residues. The CDR3 DNA sequence: TGTGCCAGCAGCGTAGGACAGGGGAACTCTGGAAACACCATATATTTT. It encodes CASSVGQGNSGNTIYF.

The chain combines TRBV30 with TRBJ1-1, with D hard to call. Trimming shortened V by 5 bases and J by 2 bases, and 12 bases separated the two germline ends. There are 13 residues in the CDR3. Germline values: CDR1 GTSNPN, CDR2 SVGIG (reference sequence). The CDR3 is CAWERNSNTEAFF. CDR3 in DNA: TGTGCCTGGGAACGGAACAGTAACACTGAAGCTTTCTTT. Full variable domain (rest looked up from reference TRBV30 and TRBJ1-1): SQTIHQWPATLVQPVGSPLSLECTVEGTSNPNLYWYRQAAGRGLQLLFYSVGIGQISSEVPQNLSASRPQDRQFILSSKKLLLSDSGFYLCAWERNSNTEAFFGQGTRLTVV.